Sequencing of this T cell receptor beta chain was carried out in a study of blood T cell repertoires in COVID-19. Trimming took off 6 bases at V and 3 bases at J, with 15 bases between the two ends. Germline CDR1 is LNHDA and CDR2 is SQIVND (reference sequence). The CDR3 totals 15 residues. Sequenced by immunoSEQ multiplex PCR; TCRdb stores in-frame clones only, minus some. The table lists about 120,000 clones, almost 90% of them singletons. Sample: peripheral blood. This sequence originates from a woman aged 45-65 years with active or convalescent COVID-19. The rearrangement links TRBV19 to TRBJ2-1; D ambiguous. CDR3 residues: CASSRGGWVYNEQFF. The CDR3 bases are TGTGCCAGTAGCCGCGGCGGTTGGGTCTACAATGAGCAGTTCTTC.